A single sample is the source of the 22 T cell receptor beta chains below, sequenced in a study of low-dose radiotherapy and immunotherapy resistance in tumors. As to time point: before trial treatment. Primers targeting TRAV and TRBV primed first-strand cDNA, covering alpha and beta chains. TCR amplification ran roughly 20 PCR cycles using constant-region and V-primer adapter primers. TCRdb ran MiXCR on the reads and lists one entry per CDR3 protein. This table has tens of thousands of distinct CDR3 sequences, around 32% appearing once. The input for sequencing was PBMCs, taken before treatment. Receptors originate from a female donor with ovarian cancer.

This clonotype was detected many times. This chain joins TRBV20-1 and TRBJ1-5; tentatively, D is TRBD1 (5 bases). Looked up from germline, CDR1 is DFQATT and CDR2 is SNEGSKA (reference sequence). The CDR3 is 14 amino acids. The V gene lost 6 bases and the J gene lost 3 bases, with 15 bases spanning the gap. CDR3 nucleotides: TGCAGTGCCCTGGGCATGGGGCTCAATCAGCCCCAGCATTTT. It yields the protein CSALGMGLNQPQHF.

This clonotype was recorded a few times. A far larger clone is just one base off, so this is likely a read error. V gene TRBV5-4 combines with J gene TRBJ2-1; maybe TRBD2 (6 bases). V was cut by 4 bases and J by 10 bases, with 15 bases left in between. The V gene's germline CDR1 is SGHNT and CDR2 YYREEE (reference sequence). The CDR3 extends over 13 amino acids. The CDR3 spells CASSQDYSYEQFF. The CDR3 DNA follows: TGTGCCAGCAGCCAGGACTATTCCTACGAGCAGTTCTTC.

This clonotype was seen repeatedly, ten times or more. The chain is built from TRBV7-9 and TRBJ2-5; TRBD2 might be the D (5 bases). Trimming shortened V by 3 bases and J by 5 bases, and 13 bases separated the two germline ends. The germline V gene encodes CDR1 SEHNR and CDR2 FQNEAQ (reference sequence). The CDR3 length is 14 residues. The CDR3 region has the DNA TGTGCCAGCAGCTTCAATAGCCGCGGGGAGACCCAGTACTTC. Protein product: CASSFNSRGETQYF.

On this clonotype: This is likely an artifact of a read error, given a far larger clone one base away. The rearrangement uses TRBV5-6 and TRBJ2-1; no clear D gene. Germline V gene lookup returns CDR1 SGHDT and CDR2 YYEEEE. V shed 0 bases and J shed 10 bases, with 8 bases lying between them. This CDR3 contains 12 residues. The CDR3 bases are TGTGCCAGCAGCTTGGCCGGTTACGAGCAGTTCTTC. Translated, it gives CASSLAGYEQFF.

The sample holds many counts of this clonotype. The genes are TRBV20-1 and TRBJ2-5; 9 bases are shared with TRBD1. The V and J ends lost 5 bases and 5 bases, in that order; junction bases with no gene match: 9. Germline assignment: CDR1 DFQATT and CDR2 SNEGSKA (reference sequence). CDR3 length: 14 amino acids. The CDR3 is CSAETGQGGETQYF. The CDR3 DNA reads as TGCAGTGCTGAAACGGGACAGGGAGGCGAGACCCAGTACTTC.

As to this clonotype: Only one base separates this from a far larger clonotype, so it likely reflects a read error. CDR3 nucleotides: TGTGCCAGCAGCCCCAGCCGAGACTGGCTTAATGAGCAGTACTTC. Its protein is CASSPSRDWLNEQYF. The chain joins TRBV6-2 or TRBV6-3 to TRBJ2-4; D unclear. V was pared by 6 bases and J by 13 bases, with 25 bases between. CDR1 is MNHEY and CDR2 is SVGEGT in the germline V gene. The CDR3 is 15 residues long.

This clonotype has a handful of counts. A single base is all that separates this from a far larger clone, so a read error is likely. This rearrangement joins TRBV5-1 to TRBJ2-5; D is possibly TRBD2 (5 bases). The CDR3 is made up of 15 amino acids. V was cut by 4 bases and J by 11 bases, with 24 bases left in between. CDR1 is SGHRS and CDR2 is YFSETQ in the germline V gene. CDR3 in DNA: TGCGCCAGCAGCGGAAGCGGTTTTTCCTACAATGAGCAGTACTTC. Encoded protein: CASSGSGFSYNEQYF.

The chain joins TRBV5-1 to TRBJ2-7; a weak D match, TRBD2 (6 bases). V shed 0 bases and J shed 2 bases, with 9 bases lying between them. Looked up from germline, CDR1 is SGHRS and CDR2 is YFSETQ. This CDR3 comprises 14 residues. CDR3 in amino acids: CASSLVAAAYEQYF. In DNA form, the CDR3 reads TGCGCCAGCAGCTTGGTAGCGGCAGCCTACGAGCAGTACTTC. Drawing the rest from reference TRBV5-1 and TRBJ2-7, the complete variable domain is KAGVTQTPRYLIKTRGQQVTLSCSPISGHRSVSWYQQTPGQGLQFLFEYFSETQRNKGNFPGRFSGRQFSNSRSEMNVSTLELGDSALYLCASSLVAAAYEQYFGPGTRLTVT.

A remark on this clonotype: A much more abundant neighbour one base away suggests this may be a read error. The rearrangement uses TRBV5-1 and TRBJ2-7, with 8 bases identical to TRBD1. The CDR3 loop spans 15 amino acids. V was clipped by 5 bases and J by 5 bases; unmatched bases: 12. The germline CDR1 and CDR2 sequences are SGHRS and YFSETQ. The CDR3 sequence is CASSGDRSPPDEQYF. In nucleotides, the CDR3 is TGCGCCAGCAGTGGGGACAGGTCTCCGCCTGACGAGCAGTACTTC.

In its sample, this clonotype was seen once. V gene TRBV6-2 or TRBV6-3 combines with J gene TRBJ1-1; no clear D gene. CDR3 length: 14 residues. Trimming removed 0 bases from V and 3 bases from J, with 8 bases in between. Germline V gene lookup returns CDR1 MNHEY and CDR2 SVGEGT. CDR3 sequence reads: CASSYSGLDTEAFF. CDR3 DNA: TGTGCCAGCAGTTACTCGGGCTTGGACACTGAAGCTTTCTTT.

This clonotype was counted only a few times. This rearrangement joins TRBV12-3 or TRBV12-4 to TRBJ1-2; D is possibly TRBD1 (5 bases). V lost 3 bases and J lost 0, with 8 bases in between. This CDR3 contains 14 residues. CDR3 sequence (DNA): TGTGCCAGCAGTTTGTCAGGGTCTAACTATGGCTACACCTTC. Its protein product is CASSLSGSNYGYTF.

The gene calls are TRBV2 and TRBJ2-3; 7 bases map to TRBD2. This CDR3 has 13 amino acids. The junction had 9 bases not matched to a gene; V was cut back by 10 bases and J by 5 bases. Germline CDR1 is SNHLY and CDR2 is FYNNEI. The CDR3 sequence: CATNILALDTQYF. In DNA, the CDR3 is TGTGCCACCAACATACTAGCGCTAGATACGCAGTATTTT.

This clonotype was recorded many times. The chain links TRBV29-1 to TRBJ1-2; 7 bases agree with TRBD1. The junction had 10 bases not matched to a gene; V was cut back by 6 bases and J by 0 bases. Germline V gene data show CDR1 as SQVTM and CDR2 as ANQGSEA. The CDR3 is 15 residues long. CDR3 in DNA: TGCAGCGTCGGGGGGGGGGACAGAACTAACTATGGCTACACCTTC. The encoded protein is CSVGGGDRTNYGYTF. Full variable domain (remainder filled in from reference TRBV29-1 and TRBJ1-2): SAVISQKPSRDICQRGTSLTIQCQVDSQVTMMFWYRQQPGQSLTLIATANQGSEATYESGFVIDKFPISRPNLTFSTLTVSNMSPEDSSIYLCSVGGGDRTNYGYTFGSGTRLTVV.

This sequence joins TRBV11-2 and TRBJ2-6; either TRBD1 or TRBD2 may supply D (5 bases each). The ends were cut back, 5 bases at V and 0 bases at J, with 20 bases in the middle. CDR1 is SGHAT, CDR2 FQNNGV, per germline. The CDR3 has 19 amino acids. The CDR3 spells CASSTEVPGRYSGANVLTF. The DNA of the CDR3 is TGTGCCAGCAGCACAGAGGTCCCGGGACGATACTCTGGGGCCAACGTCCTGACTTTC. The whole variable domain, filled in from reference TRBV11-2 and TRBJ2-6, reads EAGVAQSPRYKIIEKRQSVAFWCNPISGHATLYWYQQILGQGPKLLIQFQNNGVVDDSQLPKDRFSAERLKGVDSTLKIQPAKLEDSAVYLCASSTEVPGRYSGANVLTFGAGSRLTVL.

This clonotype was detected ten times or more. The CDR3 nucleotides read TGTGCCTTACCCGGGACTAGCGCTGACGATGTGTACTTC. Protein: CALPGTSADDVYF. The genes are TRBV30 and TRBJ2-7; 10 nucleotides line up with TRBD2. After removal of 7 bases from V and 12 bases from J, the junction contained 15 bases not matched to a gene. Germline V gives CDR1 GTSNPN, CDR2 SVGIG (reference sequence). This CDR3 is built from 13 residues.

This clonotype was recorded at least ten times. The chain has TRBV25-1 and TRBJ1-1, with TRBD1 matching over 11 bases. The germline CDR1 and CDR2 sequences are MGHDK and SYGVNS. The CDR3 sequence is 18 residues long. The ends lost 4 bases at V and 1 base at J; junction bases unmatched: 11. The CDR3 coding sequence is TGTGCCAGCAGTGGAGGCCTGGCAGGACAGGGGGCGAACACTGAAGCTTTCTTT. The encoded protein is CASSGGLAGQGANTEAFF.

At least ten counts were recorded for this clonotype. The CDR3 loop is CASSRGPSSYNEQFF. In nucleotides, the CDR3 is TGCGCCAGCAGCCGGGGACCGAGCTCCTACAATGAGCAGTTCTTC. The V call is TRBV4-1, the J call TRBJ2-1; D may correspond to TRBD1 or TRBD2 (5 bases each). Germline CDR1 reads MGHRA; CDR2 reads YSYEKL. This CDR3 is 15 amino acids long. V lost 4 bases, J lost 0 bases, and 10 bases lay in between.

This clonotype came up many times. This chain joins TRBV12-3 or TRBV12-4 and TRBJ2-7, with TRBD2 as a possible D gene (5 bases). Trimming shortened V by 5 bases and J by 6 bases, and 11 bases separated the two germline ends. This CDR3 spans 12 amino acids. The CDR3 nucleotides are TGTGCCAGCAGTCAAACAGAGGGCGAGCAGTACTTC. Protein sequence: CASSQTEGEQYF.

The chain links TRBV12-3 or TRBV12-4 to TRBJ2-5; D might be TRBD1 (6 bases). CDR3 size: 14 residues. V lost 1 base, J lost 4 bases, and 10 bases lay in between. The CDR3 DNA reads TGTGCCAGCAGTTTAGTCCAGGGGCGAGAGACCCAGTACTTC. It codes for CASSLVQGRETQYF.

This clonotype is a singleton in its sample. A much larger clonotype is one base distant, so this may be a read error. The chain employs TRBV6-2 or TRBV6-3 and TRBJ2-3, with a weak D call TRBD1 (5 bases). This CDR3 spans 14 amino acids. Germline-derived CDR1 and CDR2 are MNHEY and SVGEGT. This CDR3 reads CASIRAFSTGTQYF. The CDR3 nucleotides read TGTGCCAGCATCCGGGCCTTCAGCACAGGTACGCAGTATTTT.

This clonotype has at least ten counts. The chain uses TRBV5-4 and TRBJ2-2; TRBD2 matches at 9 bases. The V and J ends lost 5 bases and 6 bases, in that order; junction bases with no gene match: 5. The CDR3 runs 14 residues. CDR1 SGHNT and CDR2 YYREEE come from the germline V gene (reference sequence). CDR3 loop: CASSQGLAAGELFF. In DNA, the CDR3 is TGTGCCAGCAGTCAGGGACTAGCAGCCGGGGAGCTGTTTTTT. The full variable domain, with the rest looked up from reference TRBV5-4 and TRBJ2-2, is ETGVTQSPTHLIKTRGQQVTLRCSSQSGHNTVSWYQQALGQGPQFIFQYYREEENGRGNFPPRFSGLQFPNYSSELNVNALELDDSALYLCASSQGLAAGELFFGEGSRLTVL.

This clonotype was counted ten times or more. The chain carries TRBV18 and TRBJ1-1, with TRBD1 as a possible D gene (5 bases). There are 14 residues in the CDR3. Germline CDR1 and CDR2: KGHSH and LQKENI. V lost 1 base and J lost 3, with 9 bases in between. CDR3 protein: CASSPQRGDTEAFF. CDR3 DNA sequence: TGTGCCAGCTCACCACAGAGGGGCGACACTGAAGCTTTCTTT.